This T cell receptor beta chain is from a study of Graves' ophthalmopathy and Graves' hyperthyroidism. PBMCs originated in less than 11 ml of fresh peripheral blood. V dropped 4 bases and J dropped 4; count of bases not matched to a gene: 10. This CDR3 is 16 amino acids long. Germline assignment: CDR1 SGDLS and CDR2 YYNGEE. The sequenced template was RNA, covering the TCR beta CDR3 region. After a first-round RT-PCR with HTBI primers, a second-round multiplex PCR was run. TCRdb independently ran MiXCR on the multiplex PCR reads; one entry per CDR3 protein. The table shows over 650,000 distinct CDR3 sequences, with under 50% occurring only once. This clonotype has more than one count but fewer than ten.

The rearrangement links TRBV9 to TRBJ2-7; 11 positions match TRBD1. The sequence derives from an adult man with Graves' ophthalmopathy. The source material was peripheral blood. The CDR3 region is CASSSRGQGAIYEQYF. CDR3 nucleotide sequence: TGTGCCAGCAGCTCTCGAGGACAGGGGGCGATTTACGAGCAGTACTTC.